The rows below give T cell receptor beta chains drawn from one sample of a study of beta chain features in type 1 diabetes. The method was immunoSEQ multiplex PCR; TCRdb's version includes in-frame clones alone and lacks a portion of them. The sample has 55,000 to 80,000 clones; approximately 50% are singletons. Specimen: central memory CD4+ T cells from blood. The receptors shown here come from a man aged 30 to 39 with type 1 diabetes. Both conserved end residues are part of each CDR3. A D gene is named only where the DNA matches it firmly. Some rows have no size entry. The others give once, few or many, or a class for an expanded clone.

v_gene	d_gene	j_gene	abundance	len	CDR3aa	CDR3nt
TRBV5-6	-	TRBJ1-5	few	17	CASSGWAEKNSNQPQHF	TGTGCCAGCAGCGGTTGGGCAGAAAAAAATAGCAATCAGCCCCAGCATTTT
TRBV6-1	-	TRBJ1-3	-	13	CASRQFPGNTIYF	TGTGCCAGCAGACAGTTCCCCGGAAACACCATATATTTT
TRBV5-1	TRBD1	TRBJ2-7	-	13	CASSPRTGDEQYF	TGCGCCAGCAGCCCAAGGACAGGGGACGAGCAGTACTTC
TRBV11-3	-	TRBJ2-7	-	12	CASSLRQGEQYF	TGTGCCAGCAGCTTAAGGCAGGGCGAGCAGTACTTC
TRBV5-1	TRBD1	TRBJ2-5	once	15	CASSLDGRGQETQYF	TGCGCCAGCAGCTTGGATGGCAGGGGGCAAGAGACCCAGTACTTC
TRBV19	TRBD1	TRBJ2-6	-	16	CASPRGDRAGANVLTF	TGTGCCAGTCCTCGGGGGGACAGGGCTGGGGCCAACGTCCTGACTTTC
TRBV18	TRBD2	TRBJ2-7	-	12	CASSTSGYEQYF	TGTGCCAGCTCGACTAGCGGCTACGAGCAGTACTTC
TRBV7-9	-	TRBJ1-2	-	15	CASSPSGGSHYGYTF	TGTGCCAGCAGCCCCTCTGGGGGCAGCCACTATGGCTACACCTTC
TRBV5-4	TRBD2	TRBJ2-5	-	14	CASNPGGNQETQYF	TGTGCCAGCAACCCGGGGGGGAACCAAGAGACCCAGTACTTC
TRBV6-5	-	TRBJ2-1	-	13	CASSSGVNNEQFF	TGTGCCAGCAGTTCGGGAGTAAACAATGAGCAGTTCTTC
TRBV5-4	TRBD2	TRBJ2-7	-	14	CASSLGREGREQYF	TGTGCCAGCAGCTTGGGGCGGGAGGGCCGAGAGCAGTACTTC
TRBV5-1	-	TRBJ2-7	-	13	CASSWDTHYEQYF	TGCGCCAGCAGCTGGGACACACACTACGAGCAGTACTTC
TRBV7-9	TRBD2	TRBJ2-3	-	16	CASSLGSGGATDTQYF	TGTGCCAGCAGCTTAGGAAGCGGGGGGGCCACAGATACGCAGTATTTT
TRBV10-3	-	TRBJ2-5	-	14	CAISDTTDQETQYF	TGTGCCATCAGTGATACGACAGACCAAGAGACCCAGTACTTC
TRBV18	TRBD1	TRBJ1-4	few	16	CASSPEGGRGDEKLFF	TGTGCCAGCTCACCCGAAGGGGGCCGCGGTGATGAAAAACTGTTTTTT
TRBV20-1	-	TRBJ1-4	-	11	CSAQPEKKLFF	TGCAGTGCCCAACCGGAGAAAAAACTGTTTTTT
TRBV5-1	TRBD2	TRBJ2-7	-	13	CASRLAGGYEQYF	TGCGCCAGCAGACTAGCGGGGGGGTACGAGCAGTACTTC
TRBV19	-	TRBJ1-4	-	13	CASSSQGYEKLFF	TGTGCCAGTAGTTCACAGGGATACGAAAAACTGTTTTTT
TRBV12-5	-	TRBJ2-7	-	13	CASGPHDSYEQYF	TGTGCTAGTGGTCCCCACGACAGTTACGAGCAGTACTTC
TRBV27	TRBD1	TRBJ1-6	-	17	CASSLKPGTGNNSPLHF	TGTGCCAGCAGTCTAAAACCCGGGACAGGGAATAATTCACCCCTCCACTTT
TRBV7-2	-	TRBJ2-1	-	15	CASSLPPTGYNEQFF	TGTGCCAGCAGCTTACCGCCCACAGGGTATAATGAGCAGTTCTTC
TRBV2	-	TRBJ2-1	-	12	CASSETVHEQFF	TGTGCCAGCAGTGAGACAGTCCATGAGCAGTTCTTC
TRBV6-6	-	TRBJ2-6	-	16	CASSLDLTTGANVLTF	TGTGCCAGCAGCCTGGACTTAACAACTGGGGCCAACGTCCTGACTTTC
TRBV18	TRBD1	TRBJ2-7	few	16	CASSPIFAQGEYEQYF	TGTGCCAGCTCGCCCATTTTCGCACAGGGGGAGTACGAGCAGTACTTC
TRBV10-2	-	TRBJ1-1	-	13	CATNEVEFTEAFF	TGCGCCACCAATGAGGTGGAGTTCACTGAAGCTTTCTTT
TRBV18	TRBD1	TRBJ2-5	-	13	CASLGQGQETQYF	TGTGCCAGCTTAGGACAGGGCCAAGAGACCCAGTACTTC
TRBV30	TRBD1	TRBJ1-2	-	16	CAWGPPLTGLNYGYTF	TGTGCCTGGGGTCCCCCGTTGACAGGGCTGAACTATGGCTACACCTTC
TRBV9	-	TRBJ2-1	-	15	CASSPSGRFYNEQFF	TGTGCCAGCAGCCCAAGCGGACGGTTCTACAATGAGCAGTTCTTC
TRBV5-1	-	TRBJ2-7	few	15	CASSPQGLQRGEQYF	TGCGCCAGCAGCCCTCAGGGGCTACAGCGCGGCGAGCAGTACTTC
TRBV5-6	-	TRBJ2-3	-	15	CASSPWGSSTDTQYF	TGTGCCAGCAGCCCGTGGGGCAGTAGCACAGATACGCAGTATTTT
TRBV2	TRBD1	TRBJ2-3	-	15	CAGRGGGQGRDTQYF	TGTGCCGGAAGAGGGGGGGGACAGGGTCGAGATACGCAGTATTTT
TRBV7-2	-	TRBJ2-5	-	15	CASSPRRGPGETQYF	TGTGCCAGCAGTCCCCGGCGGGGGCCAGGGGAGACCCAGTACTTC
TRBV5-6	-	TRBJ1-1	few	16	CASSLVSHVRNTEAFF	TGTGCCAGCAGCTTGGTTAGTCATGTAAGGAACACTGAAGCTTTCTTT
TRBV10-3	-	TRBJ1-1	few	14	CAISPQGGDTEAFF	TGTGCCATCAGTCCACAGGGTGGAGACACTGAAGCTTTCTTT
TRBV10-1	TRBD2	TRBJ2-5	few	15	CASSEASGNQETQYF	TGCGCCAGCAGCGAAGCCAGCGGGAACCAAGAGACCCAGTACTTC
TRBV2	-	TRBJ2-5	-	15	CASSEGTSTQETQYF	TGTGCCAGCAGTGAAGGTACTAGCACTCAAGAGACCCAGTACTTC